One sample yielded the 26 T cell receptor beta chains listed below, sequenced in a study of control samples from healthy donors and cancer patients (dated by TCRdb to 2018 to 2020). Libraries were built with the immunoSEQ multiplex PCR assay. TCRdb carries this immuneACCESS record with in-frame sequences only. Its versions omit some clonotypes, under half of them owing to an unresolved V gene in the studies checked, with the rest unexplained. The sample yields approximately 130,000 clones; roughly 90% were counted once. Jointly, the top ten make up less than 40% of the sample. Sequenced input: blood. The receptors here all came from a man aged 50 to 60 in good health.

This clone was seen just once. The chain employs TRBV5-6 and TRBJ1-2, with D perhaps TRBD1 (5 bases). CDR1 and CDR2 (germline): SGHDT, YYEEEE. With 4 bases removed from V and 3 bases from J, the gap between germline ends came to 16 bases. This CDR3 is 15 amino acids long. The CDR3 sequence: CASSPPPGLDYGYTF. Written as DNA, the CDR3 is TGTGCCAGCAGCCCCCCTCCAGGGTTGGACTATGGCTACACCTTC. The full variable domain, with the rest looked up from reference TRBV5-6 and TRBJ1-2, is DAGVTQSPTHLIKTRGQQVTLRCSPKSGHDTVSWYQQALGQGPQFIFQYYEEEERQRGNFPDRFSGHQFPNYSSELNVNALLLGDSALYLCASSPPPGLDYGYTFGSGTRLTVV.

The rearrangement joins TRBV6-4 to TRBJ1-5; D is perhaps TRBD1 (5 bases). The V gene lost 1 base and the J gene lost 9 bases, with 10 bases spanning the gap. Germline V lookup: CDR1 MRHNA, CDR2 SNTAGT. The CDR3 extends over 13 amino acids. CDR3 amino acids: CASSDFQGSPQHF. CDR3 DNA sequence: TGTGCCAGCAGTGACTTTCAGGGTTCGCCCCAGCATTTT.

The genes are TRBV27 and TRBJ2-7, with TRBD1 matching 9 bases. Trimming removed 4 bases from V and 3 bases from J; junction bases left unmatched: 16. The length of the CDR3 is 18 residues. Germline V gene sequence: CDR1 MNHEY, CDR2 SMNVEV (reference sequence). CDR3 DNA: TGTGCCAGCAGTTCCCCTAAGGGCGGACAGGGGTGGGTCTACGAGCAGTACTTC. It is translated as CASSSPKGGQGWVYEQYF.

This chain joins TRBV30 and TRBJ1-1, with TRBD1 matching 7 bases. The ends lost 3 bases at V and 10 bases at J; junction bases unmatched: 14. The germline V gene encodes CDR1 GTSNPN and CDR2 SVGIG (reference sequence). The CDR3 contains 14 residues. CDR3 region: CAWSLDRVQRRAFF. The DNA for the CDR3 is TGTGCCTGGAGCCTTGACAGGGTTCAAAGGAGAGCTTTCTTT.

This chain uses TRBV12-3 or TRBV12-4 with TRBJ1-5, with unresolved D. V was trimmed by 3 bases and J by 7 bases, leaving 10 bases between them. This CDR3 contains 13 residues. CDR3 residues: CASSLSGLQPQHF. CDR3 sequence (DNA): TGTGCCAGCAGTTTGTCGGGTCTCCAGCCCCAGCATTTT.

The chain has TRBV9 and TRBJ2-3; D is undetermined. This CDR3 has 14 amino acids. Trimming stripped 0 bases from V and 0 bases from J, with 5 bases between. CDR1 SGDLS and CDR2 YYNGEE come from the germline V gene. Written as DNA, the CDR3 is TGTGCCAGCAGCGTAGAAGGAAGCACAGATACGCAGTATTTT. This encodes CASSVEGSTDTQYF.

V gene TRBV4-1 combines with J gene TRBJ1-5; D unresolved. V gave up 0 bases and J gave up 0 bases, with 9 bases separating them. Germline CDR1 reads MGHRA; CDR2 reads YSYEKL. This CDR3 comprises 16 residues. Here the CDR3 reads CASSQEARYSNQPQHF. The CDR3 nucleotides are TGCGCCAGCAGCCAAGAGGCCCGGTATAGCAATCAGCCCCAGCATTTT.

This sequence joins TRBV29-1 and TRBJ1-1, with 7 bases that match TRBD1. The trim removed 4 bases at V and 0 bases at J, leaving 8 bases unmatched. Per the germline V gene, CDR1 is SQVTM and CDR2 is ANQGSEA. The CDR3 contains 15 residues. In DNA form, the CDR3 reads TGCAGCGTTGGTGGGACAGTCGTCATGAACACTGAAGCTTTCTTT. Its translation: CSVGGTVVMNTEAFF. The whole variable domain, filled in from reference TRBV29-1 and TRBJ1-1, reads SAVISQKPSRDICQRGTSLTIQCQVDSQVTMMFWYRQQPGQSLTLIATANQGSEATYESGFVIDKFPISRPNLTFSTLTVSNMSPEDSSIYLCSVGGTVVMNTEAFFGQGTRLTVV.

The chain has TRBV19 and TRBJ1-4; maybe TRBD1 (6 bases). The CDR3 covers 14 residues. Between the trimmed V and J ends, which lost 4 bases and 8 bases, there was a span of 14 bases. Germline V lookup: CDR1 LNHDA, CDR2 SQIVND (reference sequence). CDR3 loop: CASSSTGIGEKLFF. In nucleotides, the CDR3 is TGTGCCAGTAGTAGTACAGGGATCGGAGAAAAACTGTTTTTT.

The chain combines TRBV5-4 with TRBJ2-1; 10 bases are shared with TRBD2. Germline CDR1 is SGHNT and CDR2 is YYREEE (reference sequence). V trimming: 4 bases; J trimming: 4 bases; junction bases outside the gene matches: 5. The CDR3 loop spans 15 amino acids. The CDR3 is CASSRAGGLYNEQFF. The CDR3 DNA reads TGTGCCAGCAGCAGAGCGGGGGGGCTTTACAATGAGCAGTTCTTC.

This chain uses TRBV29-1 with TRBJ1-1; D perhaps matches TRBD1 (5 bases). Germline V gene sequence: CDR1 SQVTM, CDR2 ANQGSEA. This CDR3 spans 15 amino acids. V was cut by 1 base and J by 5 bases, with 17 bases left in between. The CDR3 reads CSVEAALIGGTEAFF. CDR3 DNA: TGCAGCGTTGAAGCCGCCCTTATCGGGGGGACTGAAGCTTTCTTT.

The V gene is TRBV4-3, the J gene TRBJ2-3; D is undetermined. Trimming removed 0 bases from V and 2 bases from J, with 9 bases in between. CDR3 size: 15 residues. CDR1 is LGHNA and CDR2 is YSLEER in the germline V gene. The CDR3 reads CASSQDWVLTDTQYF. Here the CDR3 DNA reads TGCGCCAGCAGCCAAGATTGGGTACTCACAGATACGCAGTATTTT.

V gene TRBV11-2 combines with J gene TRBJ2-7; perhaps TRBD2 as D (6 bases). V was cut by 3 bases and J by 1 base, with 16 bases left in between. The germline gives CDR1 SGHAT, CDR2 FQNNGV. CDR3 length: 16 amino acids. The CDR3 region is CASSFKRLGTSYEQYF. The CDR3 DNA reads as TGTGCCAGCAGCTTTAAACGACTCGGGACTTCCTACGAGCAGTACTTC.

V gene TRBV4-1 combines with J gene TRBJ2-2, with D unresolved. This CDR3 is 14 amino acids long. Looked up from germline, CDR1 is MGHRA and CDR2 is YSYEKL. The germline V and J ends were trimmed by 0 bases and 3 bases, with 5 bases remaining between them. Here the CDR3 DNA reads TGCGCCAGCAGCCAAGAGGTCGACACCGGGGAGCTGTTTTTT. It yields the protein CASSQEVDTGELFF.

The chain couples TRBV27 to TRBJ1-4; a weak D match, TRBD1 (6 bases). This CDR3 is built from 13 residues. Germline V gene sequence: CDR1 MNHEY, CDR2 SMNVEV (reference sequence). Trimming shortened V by 8 bases and J by 4 bases, and 11 bases separated the two germline ends. CDR3: CASRTDLNEKLFF. CDR3 sequence (DNA): TGTGCCAGCCGGACAGACCTTAATGAAAAACTGTTTTTT.

The V and J genes are TRBV9 and TRBJ2-5, with D perhaps TRBD2 (6 bases). Germline CDR1 and CDR2: SGDLS and YYNGEE. The CDR3 is made up of 16 amino acids. V lost 2 bases and J lost 5, with 19 bases in between. The CDR3 coding sequence is TGTGCCAGCAGCGTTGGTACCGGGGGTAAACTGGAGACCCAGTACTTC. Residues: CASSVGTGGKLETQYF.

The chain uses TRBV6-2 or TRBV6-3 and TRBJ1-3; D not certain. This CDR3 has 16 residues. The germline V gene encodes CDR1 MNHEY and CDR2 SVGEGT. The V end was cut by 6 bases, the J end by 0 bases, with 15 bases between. CDR3 sequence (DNA): TGTGCCAGCAGCCCCCTTGCTATCAGCTCTGGAAACACCATATATTTT. Translation gives CASSPLAISSGNTIYF.

The chain links TRBV24-1 to TRBJ2-1; the match to TRBD2 covers 10 bases. The CDR3 has 16 amino acids. CDR1 and CDR2 (germline): KGHDR, SFDVKD. V trimming: 3 bases; J trimming: 2 bases; junction bases outside the gene matches: 3. CDR3 residues: CATSDLAGVAYNEQFF. CDR3 nucleotides: TGTGCCACCAGTGATCTAGCGGGGGTGGCCTACAATGAGCAGTTCTTC.

The genes are TRBV7-9 and TRBJ2-1, with 13 bases aligning to TRBD2. This CDR3 has 15 residues. Germline trimming cut 4 bases from V and 5 bases from J; bases unmatched to any gene: 2. Looked up from germline, CDR1 is SEHNR and CDR2 is FQNEAQ (reference sequence). The CDR3 DNA reads TGTGCCAGCAGCTGGGGACTAGCGGGGCACAATGAGCAGTTCTTC. It yields the protein CASSWGLAGHNEQFF.

In this sample, this clone turned up once. The chain links TRBV30 to TRBJ1-2, with unresolved D. With 1 base removed from V and 4 bases from J, the gap between germline ends came to 10 bases. The length of the CDR3 is 13 residues. The germline V gene encodes CDR1 GTSNPN and CDR2 SVGIG (reference sequence). The CDR3 here is CAWSGARGYGYTF. For the CDR3, the DNA is TGTGCCTGGAGTGGGGCCCGCGGCTATGGCTACACCTTC.

V gene TRBV6-5 combines with J gene TRBJ1-2, with D possibly matching TRBD1 (6 bases). Trimming stripped 5 bases from V and 3 bases from J, with 13 bases between. Germline loops: CDR1 MNHEY, CDR2 SVGAGI. The length of the CDR3 is 14 residues. Here the CDR3 DNA reads TGTGCCAGCAGTCCGCCTAGGGGGGACTATGGCTACACCTTC. Encoded protein: CASSPPRGDYGYTF.

The V call is TRBV6-5, the J call TRBJ1-4; D is unclear. Between the trimmed V and J ends, which lost 2 bases and 0 bases, there was a span of 7 bases. The CDR3 spans 15 residues. Germline CDR1 is MNHEY and CDR2 is SVGAGI. CDR3 sequence (DNA): TGTGCCAGCAGTTACGCCCCTGCAACTAATGAAAAACTGTTTTTT. This codes for CASSYAPATNEKLFF.

The J gene is TRBJ2-7, the V gene TRBV19; the D is unclear. With 1 base removed from V and 4 bases from J, the gap between germline ends came to 14 bases. The V gene's germline CDR1 is LNHDA and CDR2 SQIVND (reference sequence). There are 15 residues in the CDR3. Written as DNA, the CDR3 is TGTGCCAGTAGTATAGGGGGTTCTAGAGTTTACGAGCAGTACTTC. Translation gives CASSIGGSRVYEQYF.

V and J are TRBV5-6 and TRBJ2-7; D ambiguous. The V gene lost 1 base and the J gene lost 3 bases, with 8 bases spanning the gap. The CDR3 is 13 residues long. Germline V CDR1 and CDR2: SGHDT, YYEEEE. The CDR3 DNA is TGTGCCAGCAGCTTGAACGGAAACTACGAGCAGTACTTC. This gives the protein CASSLNGNYEQYF. The full variable domain, with the rest looked up from reference TRBV5-6 and TRBJ2-7, is DAGVTQSPTHLIKTRGQQVTLRCSPKSGHDTVSWYQQALGQGPQFIFQYYEEEERQRGNFPDRFSGHQFPNYSSELNVNALLLGDSALYLCASSLNGNYEQYFGPGTRLTVT.

This sequence joins TRBV2 and TRBJ1-4; D gene uncertain. Germline-derived CDR1 and CDR2 are SNHLY and FYNNEI. Trimming took 7 bases from V and 5 from J, leaving 17 bases between them. The CDR3 totals 15 residues. The CDR3 sequence is CASNRAPIGNEKLFF. The CDR3 nucleotides are TGTGCCAGCAATAGGGCCCCGATCGGGAATGAAAAACTGTTTTTT.

V and J are TRBV15 and TRBJ2-7; D is uncertain. CDR1 is LNHNV, CDR2 YYDKDF, per germline (reference sequence). V lost 5 bases, J lost 2 bases, and 7 bases lay in between. The length of the CDR3 is 12 residues. CDR3 protein: CATSLNPYEQYF. The CDR3 DNA follows: TGTGCCACCAGCCTTAATCCCTACGAGCAGTACTTC.